The clone carrying this TCR beta chain came up many times. Its antigen is unidentified. This entry comes from a study of response to subunit inactivated influenza vaccine. Whole-study findings and limits: Authors suggested seasonal influenza vaccinations each recruit few new T cells.

Each CDR3 protein gets one entry after TCRdb re-called the RT-PCR reads with MiXCR. This sample carries around 760,000 distinct CDR3 sequences, approximately 15% of them seen once, and the ten largest clones take around 7.3%. Material: PBMCs from blood, obtained roughly 2 weeks before vaccination. The sequence derives from a man aged 50-60 years who received an inactivated influenza vaccine.

CDR3: CASSPLKGYLGPFF. CDR3 in DNA: TGTGCCAGCAGCCCGTTGAAAGGGTATCTGGGCCCTTTCTTC. The chain combines TRBV7-9 with TRBJ2-1; no definite D call. The germline CDR1 and CDR2 sequences are SEHNR and FQNEAQ (reference sequence). This CDR3 has 14 residues. The germline V and J ends were trimmed by 5 bases and 16 bases, with 24 bases remaining between them.